Listed below are T cell receptor beta chains from one sample, sequenced in a study of cytomegalovirus exposure and HLA in healthy donors. Assay: immunoSEQ multiplex PCR; the TCRdb copy retains only in-frame clones and omits some. Counted here are about 150,000 clones, over 65% occurring once; the ten biggest clones make up approximately 4%. Sequencing was done on a sample of PBMCs. Every receptor here comes from a woman in her thirties or forties in good health and CMV-seronegative. Both conserved end residues are part of each CDR3. The D gene is left open where the match is weak. Part of the rows lack a size; the others show once, few, many or a class for expanded clones.

CDR3 protein | CDR3 DNA | clone size | D gene | CDR3 length | J gene | V gene
CASSYSMGTGGEKLFF | TGTGCCAGCAGTTACTCAATGGGGACAGGGGGTGAAAAACTGTTTTTT | NA | TRBD1 | 16 | TRBJ1-4 | TRBV6-6
CASSPDGGYGYTF | TGTGCCAGCAGTCCGGACGGGGGCTATGGCTACACCTTC | few | NA | 13 | TRBJ1-2 | TRBV6-5
CSVGDSYNSPLHF | TGCAGCGTTGGGGACAGTTATAATTCACCCCTCCACTTT | few | TRBD1 | 13 | TRBJ1-6 | TRBV29-1
CASSLGLASYNEQFF | TGTGCCAGCAGCTTAGGGCTAGCGAGTTACAATGAGCAGTTCTTC | NA | NA | 15 | TRBJ2-1 | TRBV7-9
CASSLDSSNQPQHF | TGTGCCAGCAGCTTAGACAGTAGCAATCAGCCCCAGCATTTT | NA | NA | 14 | TRBJ1-5 | TRBV7-8
CASSRQGFNGYTF | TGTGCCAGCAGTAGACAGGGGTTTAATGGCTACACCTTC | NA | TRBD1 | 13 | TRBJ1-2 | TRBV6-5
CASSGSLQGRYGYTF | TGTGCCAGCAGTGGTAGCTTACAGGGGCGCTATGGCTACACCTTC | NA | TRBD1 | 15 | TRBJ1-2 | TRBV25-1
CASGTWGETQYF | TGTGCCAGTGGGACTTGGGGGGAGACCCAGTACTTC | NA | NA | 12 | TRBJ2-5 | TRBV19
CASSYGTSGTDTQYF | TGTGCCAGCAGCTACGGGACTAGCGGCACAGATACGCAGTATTTT | NA | TRBD2 | 15 | TRBJ2-3 | TRBV5-4
CASSGASGDFGKNIQYF | TGCGCCAGCAGTGGGGCTAGCGGGGATTTCGGAAAAAACATTCAGTACTTC | NA | TRBD2 | 17 | TRBJ2-4 | TRBV10-1
CASILGLAGSYEQYF | TGTGCCAGCATCCTGGGACTAGCGGGAAGCTACGAGCAGTACTTC | few | TRBD2 | 15 | TRBJ2-7 | TRBV6-1
CASSKQGDTEAFF | TGTGCCAGCAGTAAACAGGGTGACACTGAAGCTTTCTTT | once | NA | 13 | TRBJ1-1 | TRBV6-5
CASSFSGYEQYF | TGCGCCAGCAGCTTTAGCGGCTACGAGCAGTACTTC | NA | NA | 12 | TRBJ2-7 | TRBV5-1
CASSSFTAYNEQFF | TGTGCCAGTAGTAGTTTTACAGCTTACAATGAGCAGTTCTTC | NA | NA | 14 | TRBJ2-1 | TRBV19
CASSVVHRDSFGYTF | TGTGCCAGCAGTGTCGTTCACCGGGACTCATTTGGCTACACCTTC | NA | NA | 15 | TRBJ1-2 | TRBV6-4
CASSLFGRETEAFF | TGTGCCAGCAGCTTATTTGGGCGGGAGACTGAAGCTTTCTTT | NA | NA | 14 | TRBJ1-1 | TRBV7-2
CASSFDRRSLGANVLTF | TGTGCCAGCAGTTTCGACAGGCGAAGTCTGGGGGCCAACGTCCTGACTTTC | NA | NA | 17 | TRBJ2-6 | TRBV27
CASSSIPGNTEAFF | TGTGCCAGCAGTTCCATACCAGGGAACACTGAAGCTTTCTTT | NA | NA | 14 | TRBJ1-1 | TRBV6-5
CASSFLGQGAGYNSPLHF | TGTGCCAGCAGTTTTTTGGGGCAGGGGGCAGGCTATAATTCACCCCTCCACTTT | NA | TRBD1 | 18 | TRBJ1-6 | TRBV27
CSVEGTGGAVYGYTF | TGCAGCGTTGAGGGGACAGGGGGCGCAGTGTATGGCTACACCTTC | NA | TRBD1 | 15 | TRBJ1-2 | TRBV29-1
CASSYRGIAYDEQYF | TGCGCCAGCAGCTATCGCGGGATAGCCTACGACGAGCAGTACTTC | NA | NA | 15 | TRBJ2-7 | TRBV5-1
CASSQGRGEKLFF | TGTGCCAGCAGCCAAGGTCGGGGTGAAAAACTGTTTTTT | few | NA | 13 | TRBJ1-4 | TRBV28
CASSFRQETQYF | TGTGCCAGCAGCTTTCGCCAAGAGACCCAGTACTTC | NA | NA | 12 | TRBJ2-5 | TRBV7-2
CASSSTGVETQYF | TGCGCCAGCAGTTCTACAGGGGTCGAGACCCAGTACTTC | NA | TRBD1 | 13 | TRBJ2-5 | TRBV5-1
CATEPGTSGSYEQYF | TGTGCCACTGAGCCTGGGACTAGCGGCTCCTACGAGCAGTACTTC | few | TRBD2 | 15 | TRBJ2-7 | TRBV5-5
CASSLRWTGQEGTEAFF | TGTGCCAGCAGCTTGCGGTGGACAGGGCAGGAGGGGACTGAAGCTTTCTTT | NA | TRBD1 | 17 | TRBJ1-1 | TRBV5-6
CASSLNPTGISHEQYF | TGTGCCAGCAGTCTAAACCCGACAGGGATTTCCCACGAGCAGTACTTC | NA | TRBD1 | 16 | TRBJ2-7 | TRBV27
CASSIITNYGYTF | TGTGCCAGTAGTATTATCACAAACTATGGCTACACCTTC | few | NA | 13 | TRBJ1-2 | TRBV19
CASSGQRLYQETQYF | TGTGCCAGCAGTGGACAGAGGTTGTACCAAGAGACCCAGTACTTC | NA | NA | 15 | TRBJ2-5 | TRBV6-1
CASSHSGRRDNEQFF | TGCGCCAGCAGCCATAGCGGGAGACGGGACAATGAGCAGTTCTTC | once | TRBD2 | 15 | TRBJ2-1 | TRBV5-1
CACYRGNSGNTIYF | TGTGCCTGCTACAGGGGGAACTCTGGAAACACCATATATTTT | few | TRBD1 | 14 | TRBJ1-3 | TRBV30
CASSDWGLYEQYF | TGTGCCAGCAGTGATTGGGGGCTCTACGAGCAGTACTTC | NA | NA | 13 | TRBJ2-7 | TRBV25-1
CASSLGQGAGTQYF | TGTGCCAGCAGCCTCGGACAGGGTGCGGGGACCCAGTACTTC | NA | TRBD1 | 14 | TRBJ2-5 | TRBV7-6
CASSLGGPQETQYF | TGTGCCAGCAGTTTGGGCGGGCCCCAAGAGACCCAGTACTTC | NA | NA | 14 | TRBJ2-5 | TRBV28
CASGGTGGGSYGYTF | TGTGCCAGCGGGGGGACAGGCGGAGGGAGCTATGGCTACACCTTC | few | TRBD1 | 15 | TRBJ1-2 | TRBV6-1
CASSLVPRASSFETQYF | TGCGCCAGCAGCTTGGTTCCTCGCGCTAGCAGTTTTGAGACCCAGTACTTC | NA | NA | 17 | TRBJ2-5 | TRBV5-1
CASSQETGGSYEQYF | TGTGCCAGCAGCCAAGAAACAGGGGGAAGTTACGAGCAGTACTTC | medium-sized | TRBD1 | 15 | TRBJ2-7 | TRBV4-2
CASRLTEGVSYEQYF | TGCGCCAGCAGGCTTACAGAGGGGGTTTCCTACGAGCAGTACTTC | NA | NA | 15 | TRBJ2-7 | TRBV10-2
CASSEVLSVWRTIYF | TGTGCCAGCAGTGAAGTACTCAGCGTGTGGCGCACCATATATTTT | once | NA | 15 | TRBJ1-3 | TRBV6-1
CASSLGLGYTGELFF | TGCGCCAGCAGCTTGGGACTAGGTTACACCGGGGAGCTGTTTTTT | NA | NA | 15 | TRBJ2-2 | TRBV5-1
CASSQVETPYGYTF | TGTGCCAGCAGCCAAGTAGAGACACCCTATGGCTACACCTTC | NA | NA | 14 | TRBJ1-2 | TRBV14
CASSPPGTPEAFF | TGTGCCAGCTCACCACCCGGGACACCCGAAGCTTTCTTT | NA | NA | 13 | TRBJ1-1 | TRBV18
CASRTGTALTGELFF | TGTGCCAGTAGGACCGGGACAGCCCTAACCGGGGAGCTGTTTTTT | NA | TRBD1 | 15 | TRBJ2-2 | TRBV19
CASRGGTPSGNTIYF | TGTGCCAGCAGGGGTGGGACACCGTCTGGAAACACCATATATTTT | NA | NA | 15 | TRBJ1-3 | TRBV6-5
CASSHRQGTDEQYF | TGTGCCAGCAGTCACAGACAGGGGACGGATGAGCAGTACTTC | NA | TRBD1 | 14 | TRBJ2-7 | TRBV27
CASSSRRQGNTGELFF | TGTGCCAGCAGCTCGAGACGACAGGGAAACACCGGGGAGCTGTTTTTT | few | TRBD1 | 16 | TRBJ2-2 | TRBV7-2
CASRIGGTDTQYF | TGTGCCAGCAGGATCGGAGGCACAGATACGCAGTATTTT | NA | NA | 13 | TRBJ2-3 | TRBV11-3
CASSDPQGQETQYF | TGTGCCAGCAGTGATCCACAGGGTCAGGAGACCCAGTACTTC | NA | NA | 14 | TRBJ2-5 | TRBV2